This T cell receptor beta chain came from a study of blood T cell repertoires in COVID-19. About the research overall: Sites across the United States, Italy and Spain contributed samples from acute and convalescent COVID-19.

There are 15 residues in the CDR3. This clone is a singleton in its sample. The method was immunoSEQ multiplex PCR; TCRdb's version includes in-frame clones alone and lacks a portion of them. Of 78,000 or so clones in the sample, roughly 87% were seen once. Specimen: peripheral blood. This receptor was identified in a woman aged 45-65 years with acute or convalescent COVID-19. This chain links TRBV21-1 with TRBJ1-5; the table assigns TRBD1, which was not confirmed against the DNA. TRBV21-1 is a pseudogene segment. The CDR3 protein is CASSTRDRINQPQHF. The DNA of the CDR3 is TGTGCCAGCAGCACGCGGGACAGGATTAATCAGCCCCAGCATTTT.